A single sample is the source of the 14 T cell receptor beta chains below, sequenced in a study of cytomegalovirus exposure and HLA in healthy donors. The PCR was carried out with 60 Vbeta primers and 13 Jbeta primers. Clones were read by immunoSEQ multiplex PCR, and TCRdb kept only the in-frame ones, dropping some. The table lists some 120,000 clones, 60% to 75% of them singletons, with around 3.9% in the top ten. The source material was PBMCs. All receptors derive from a woman aged 50 to 60 in good health and CMV-seropositive.

The CDR3 reads CASSFGSDYGYTF. The CDR3 DNA follows: TGTGCCAGCAGCTTCGGCAGCGACTATGGCTACACCTTC. V gene TRBV7-9 combines with J gene TRBJ1-2; D is uncertain. The CDR3 is 13 residues long. With 3 bases removed from V and 3 bases from J, the gap between germline ends came to 8 bases. Germline V gives CDR1 SEHNR, CDR2 FQNEAQ (reference sequence).

This chain links TRBV7-2 with TRBJ2-3, with 9 bases that match TRBD2. This CDR3 spans 16 amino acids. From germline, CDR1 is SGHTA and CDR2 FQGNSA. V was pared by 0 bases and J by 5 bases, with 6 bases of the junction left unmatched. The CDR3 bases are TGTGCCAGCAGCTTAGCGGGTAGCGGGGGTCAAGATACGCAGTATTTT. Translating gives CASSLAGSGGQDTQYF.

Only a few counts were recorded for this clone. V is TRBV7-2 and J is TRBJ2-7; possibly TRBD2 for D (6 bases). Germline values: CDR1 SGHTA, CDR2 FQGNSA. Between the trimmed V and J ends, which lost 1 base and 3 bases, there was a span of 13 bases. This CDR3 contains 15 residues. The DNA of the CDR3 is TGTGCCAGCAGCTTAGAGGCGGGGCAGGGCTACGAGCAGTACTTC. It translates to CASSLEAGQGYEQYF. Supplemented by reference TRBV7-2 and TRBJ2-7, the full variable domain reads GAGVSQSPSNKVTEKGKDVELRCDPISGHTALYWYRQSLGQGLEFLIYFQGNSAPDKSGLPSDRFSAERTGGSVSTLTIQRTQQEDSAVYLCASSLEAGQGYEQYFGPGTRLTVT.

The count of this clone is one. The V call is TRBV11-2, the J call TRBJ2-5, with a possible D match to TRBD1 (6 bases). The CDR3 runs 14 residues. Germline CDR1 reads SGHAT; CDR2 reads FQNNGV. V dropped 4 bases and J dropped 4 bases, with 13 bases sitting between them. In nucleotides, the CDR3 is TGTGCCAGCAGCTACTTCATGGGGGCAGAGACCCAGTACTTC. Amino acid sequence: CASSYFMGAETQYF.

The chain employs TRBV19 and TRBJ1-5; 7 bases map to TRBD1. V lost 9 bases to trimming and J lost 5 bases; unmatched junction nucleotides: 4. The CDR3 runs to 12 residues. The germline gives CDR1 LNHDA, CDR2 SQIVND (reference sequence). CDR3 in DNA: TGTGCCAGCAGTGACAGGGATCAGCCCCAGCATTTT. This gives the protein CASSDRDQPQHF.

The chain couples TRBV28 to TRBJ2-5; the match to TRBD1 covers 7 bases. The CDR3 runs 17 residues. V shed 3 bases, J shed 5 bases, and the junction held 15 bases outside the gene matches. Germline CDR1 is MDHEN and CDR2 is SYDVKM. The CDR3 spells CASSFRQTGSGRETQYF. The CDR3 DNA follows: TGTGCCAGCAGTTTTAGACAGACAGGGTCGGGTCGGGAGACCCAGTACTTC.

This chain joins TRBV6-6 and TRBJ2-1; D unclear. Germline-derived CDR1 and CDR2 are MNHNY and SVGAGI (reference sequence). The CDR3 is 14 residues long. Trimming took off 7 bases at V and 5 bases at J, with 15 bases between the two ends. The CDR3, as DNA: TGTGCCAGCACTAGGTCGATCCTTAACAATGAGCAGTTCTTC. It translates to CASTRSILNNEQFF.

The gene calls are TRBV18 and TRBJ2-3, with 13 nucleotides matching TRBD2. This CDR3 has 16 amino acids. V lost 6 bases and J lost 2; bases outside the gene matches: 5. Germline values: CDR1 KGHSH, CDR2 LQKENI. In nucleotides, the CDR3 is TGTGCCAGCTCCCGGACTAGCGGGGGTCTCACAGATACGCAGTATTTT. It translates to CASSRTSGGLTDTQYF.

V usage is TRBV5-1 and J usage is TRBJ2-3; D ambiguous. Per germline, CDR1 SGHRS and CDR2 YFSETQ. The CDR3 covers 14 residues. With 0 bases removed from V and 4 bases from J, the gap between germline ends came to 9 bases. CDR3 loop: CASSLAQEADTQYF. As DNA, the CDR3 is TGCGCCAGCAGCTTGGCCCAAGAGGCAGATACGCAGTATTTT.

This chain links TRBV5-1 with TRBJ1-4; 9 positions match TRBD1. The J segment lost 3 bases and the V segment lost 4 bases, leaving 7 bases of the junction unmatched. The germline V gene has CDR1 SGHRS and CDR2 YFSETQ. This CDR3 comprises 16 residues. The CDR3 DNA follows: TGCGCCAGCAGCAGGAGACAGGGGGGCTCTAATGAAAAACTGTTTTTT. Encoded protein: CASSRRQGGSNEKLFF.

The genes are TRBV29-1 and TRBJ1-5, with D tentatively TRBD1 (5 bases). Trimming cost V 7 bases and J 2 bases, with 12 bases left between them. This CDR3 is built from 13 residues. Germline lookup yields CDR1 SQVTM and CDR2 ANQGSEA. The DNA for the CDR3 is TGCAGCGCCTCCAGGGAGGGCAATCAGCCCCAGCATTTT. Its protein is CSASREGNQPQHF.

This rearrangement joins TRBV6-1 to TRBJ1-5, with 8 bases that match TRBD1. This CDR3 contains 15 residues. After removal of 7 bases from V and 6 bases from J, the junction contained 11 bases not matched to a gene. Germline CDR1 MNHNS, CDR2 SASEGT. The CDR3 nucleotides read TGTGCCAGCACCCCTCCAGGGGGCTTCGGTCAGCCCCAGCATTTT. Protein: CASTPPGGFGQPQHF.

The rearrangement joins TRBV19 to TRBJ1-6, with 7 positions matching TRBD1. This CDR3 has 15 amino acids. Germline V gene lookup returns CDR1 LNHDA and CDR2 SQIVND (reference sequence). J lost 7 bases, V lost 3 bases, and 6 bases had no gene match. The CDR3 region is CASSIMTGKNSPLHF. CDR3 coding DNA: TGTGCCAGTAGTATTATGACAGGGAAAAATTCACCCCTCCACTTT. The variable domain in full, completed from reference TRBV19 and TRBJ1-6, reads DGGITQSPKYLFRKEGQNVTLSCEQNLNHDAMYWYRQDPGQGLRLIYYSQIVNDFQKGDIAEGYSVSREKKESFPLTVTSAQKNPTAFYLCASSIMTGKNSPLHFGNGTRLTVT.

This clone was seen a few times. V usage is TRBV25-1 and J usage is TRBJ1-6; D gene unclear. The CDR3 is made up of 13 amino acids. Germline V lookup: CDR1 MGHDK, CDR2 SYGVNS. V was shortened by 1 base and J by 9 bases, with 7 bases between the two germline ends. The CDR3, as DNA: TGTGCCAGCAGTGAATTTTTGGCTTCACCCCTCCACTTT. Protein product: CASSEFLASPLHF.